These 27 T cell receptor beta chains share one sample of origin, sequenced in a study of blood T cell repertoires in COVID-19. Clones were read by immunoSEQ multiplex PCR, and TCRdb kept only the in-frame ones, dropping some. The sample yields nearly 60,000 clones, around 87% seen once. Sequenced sample: peripheral blood. These receptors originate from a man aged 55 to 70 with active COVID-19.

V usage is TRBV25-1 and J usage is TRBJ1-5, with 7 bases identical to TRBD1. The CDR3 spans 14 residues. Germline CDR1 reads MGHDK; CDR2 reads SYGVNS. V trimming: 4 bases; J trimming: 0 bases; junction bases outside the gene matches: 0. CDR3 in DNA: TGTGCCAGCAGTGGGACAGGTAGCAATCAGCCCCAGCATTTT. It yields the protein CASSGTGSNQPQHF.

The chain employs TRBV29-1 and TRBJ1-1; weak D call: TRBD1 (6 bases). The CDR3 has 13 amino acids. V lost 6 bases and J 1 base, leaving 12 bases between the germline ends. Germline V CDR1 and CDR2: SQVTM, ANQGSEA. The CDR3, as DNA: TGCAGCGTCGCCCACAGGGAGAACACTGAAGCTTTCTTT. Its translation: CSVAHRENTEAFF.

The V and J genes are TRBV7-9 and TRBJ2-7; 7 positions agree with TRBD1. CDR1 is SEHNR, CDR2 FQNEAQ, per germline (reference sequence). V trimming: 4 bases; J trimming: 0 bases; junction bases outside the gene matches: 3. The CDR3 has 14 residues. The CDR3 DNA reads as TGTGCCAGCAGCTCACAGGGGCTCTCCTACGAGCAGTACTTC. Protein sequence: CASSSQGLSYEQYF.

The chain carries TRBV29-1 and TRBJ1-2; a weak D match, TRBD1 (6 bases). V was cut by 3 bases and J by 4 bases, with 15 bases left in between. The germline V gene has CDR1 SQVTM and CDR2 ANQGSEA. The CDR3 totals 14 residues. The CDR3 loop reads CSVEAGAGPYGYTF. DNA of the CDR3: TGCAGCGTTGAGGCGGGGGCAGGTCCCTATGGCTACACCTTC.

This chain joins TRBV7-6 and TRBJ2-3, with 10 bases aligning to TRBD2. Germline V CDR1 and CDR2: SGHVS, FNYEAQ. V gave up 1 base and J gave up 2 bases; unmatched junction bases: 3. The CDR3 runs 16 residues. The chain's CDR3 is CASSLGLAGVTDTQYF. The CDR3 DNA follows: TGTGCCAGCAGCTTAGGCCTAGCGGGGGTCACAGATACGCAGTATTTT.

J is TRBJ2-3 and V is TRBV11-1, with D possibly matching TRBD2 (5 bases). The CDR3 has 14 amino acids. V was clipped by 5 bases and J by 1 base, with 10 bases between them. CDR1 and CDR2 (germline): SGHAT, FQDESV (reference sequence). The CDR3 region has the DNA TGTGCCAGCAGCCGAGCGGCACGCACAGATACGCAGTATTTT. Amino acid sequence: CASSRAARTDTQYF.

J is TRBJ2-5 and V is TRBV20-1; D is undetermined. CDR1 is DFQATT, CDR2 SNEGSKA, per germline (reference sequence). CDR3 size: 9 residues. V gave up 1 base and J gave up 10 bases, with 4 bases separating them. The CDR3 is CSARASQYF. The CDR3 DNA sequence: TGCAGTGCTAGAGCGAGCCAGTACTTC.

The gene calls are TRBV28 and TRBJ1-5; no definite D call. V dropped 2 bases and J dropped 6 bases, with 17 bases sitting between them. From germline, CDR1 is MDHEN and CDR2 SYDVKM. The CDR3 runs to 16 residues. The CDR3 loop is CASSLTILGLGQPQHF. The CDR3 bases are TGTGCCAGCAGTTTAACTATTTTGGGTTTGGGTCAGCCCCAGCATTTT.

This clone was detected once. The chain uses TRBV25-1 and TRBJ1-4, with D perhaps matching TRBD1 (5 bases). Germline V CDR1 and CDR2: MGHDK, SYGVNS. CDR3 length equals 14 residues. The V gene lost 3 bases and the J gene lost 7 bases, with 12 bases spanning the gap. CDR3 in amino acids: CASSDAGQSEKLFF. Here the CDR3 DNA reads TGTGCCAGCAGTGACGCCGGACAATCTGAAAAACTGTTTTTT.

The V and J genes are TRBV6-5 and TRBJ2-2, with a possible D match to TRBD1 (5 bases). CDR3 length: 13 residues. The germline V gene has CDR1 MNHEY and CDR2 SVGAGI. Trimming cost V 6 bases and J 5 bases, with 10 bases left between them. CDR3 residues: CASRETVTGELFF. CDR3 coding DNA: TGTGCCAGCAGGGAGACAGTAACCGGGGAGCTGTTTTTT.

The gene calls are TRBV3-1 (or the pseudogene TRBV3-2) and TRBJ2-7; no clear D. Trimming took 3 bases from V and 2 from J, leaving 8 bases between them. CDR3 size: 13 residues. CDR1 is LGHDT and CDR2 is YNNKEL in the germline V gene (reference sequence). The chain's CDR3 is CASSHTRAYEQYF. The CDR3 region has the DNA TGTGCCAGCAGCCACACCCGGGCCTACGAGCAGTACTTC.

The chain couples TRBV4-3 to TRBJ2-1; 9 nucleotides line up with TRBD1. CDR1 is LGHNA and CDR2 is YSLEER in the germline V gene. This CDR3 has 16 amino acids. The junction had 10 bases not matched to a gene; V was cut back by 3 bases and J by 7 bases. In DNA form, the CDR3 reads TGCGCCAGCAGCCAGGCCGGGACAGGGCGACTAAATGAGCAGTTCTTC. It is translated as CASSQAGTGRLNEQFF.

This chain links TRBV30 with TRBJ2-3; 7 positions agree with TRBD1. J gave up 4 bases and V 0 bases, and 7 bases lay outside the gene matches. The CDR3 extends over 15 amino acids. Per germline, CDR1 GTSNPN and CDR2 SVGIG (reference sequence). The CDR3 DNA is TGTGCCTGGAGTGTCAGAGGGGGCGCGGCAGATACGCAGTATTTT. Protein sequence: CAWSVRGGAADTQYF.

The rearrangement uses TRBV5-1 and TRBJ2-5; D possibly corresponds to TRBD1 (6 bases). Looked up from germline, CDR1 is SGHRS and CDR2 is YFSETQ. Between the trimmed V and J ends, which lost 5 bases and 1 base, there was a span of 15 bases. The CDR3 runs to 15 residues. The CDR3 loop is CASRGGTNTQETQYF. CDR3 in DNA: TGCGCCAGCAGGGGTGGGACAAACACCCAAGAGACCCAGTACTTC.

The gene calls are TRBV7-6 and TRBJ2-5; D perhaps matches TRBD2 (6 bases). The V gene lost 2 bases and the J gene lost 5 bases, with 15 bases spanning the gap. Germline V gives CDR1 SGHVS, CDR2 FNYEAQ. CDR3 length: 15 amino acids. The chain's CDR3 is CASSLKGGDHETQYF. DNA of the CDR3: TGTGCCAGCAGCTTAAAGGGCGGGGATCACGAGACCCAGTACTTC.

The CDR3 nucleotides are TGTGCCAGCAGCGTTACGGGGACAGGGTCAATTTCAGATACGCAGTATTTT. Translating gives CASSVTGTGSISDTQYF. The J gene is TRBJ2-3, the V gene TRBV9; 9 positions match TRBD1. The junction had 11 bases not matched to a gene; V was cut back by 2 bases and J by 4 bases. Germline CDR1 reads SGDLS; CDR2 reads YYNGEE. The CDR3 length is 17 residues.

V is TRBV6-5 and J is TRBJ1-1; D is ambiguous. The CDR3 contains 14 residues. Germline-derived CDR1 and CDR2 are MNHEY and SVGAGI. Trimming took 6 bases from V and 4 from J, leaving 15 bases between them. The CDR3 nucleotides read TGTGCCAGCAGGTCCTCCGGCGGCGTCACTGAAGCTTTCTTT. It yields the protein CASRSSGGVTEAFF.

The table lists this clone with a count of one. The chain uses TRBV6-4 and TRBJ2-5; possible D gene TRBD2, 6 bases. Trimming pared 2 bases from V and 4 bases from J, leaving 14 bases between. This CDR3 spans 15 amino acids. Germline V CDR1 and CDR2: MRHNA, SNTAGT. The DNA of the CDR3 is TGTGCCAGCAGTGACCTGGACACCGGGGGAGAGACCCAGTACTTC. Translation gives CASSDLDTGGETQYF.

The chain is built from TRBV19 and TRBJ1-2; 10 positions match TRBD1. CDR1 and CDR2 from the germline V gene are LNHDA and SQIVND (reference sequence). The V and J ends lost 6 bases and 6 bases, in that order; junction bases with no gene match: 7. The CDR3 is 14 amino acids. The CDR3 protein is CASSQDRGRNGYTF. CDR3 coding DNA: TGTGCCAGTAGCCAAGACAGGGGGCGGAATGGCTACACCTTC. Based on the CDR3 plus reference TRBV19 and TRBJ1-2, the full variable domain is DGGITQSPKYLFRKEGQNVTLSCEQNLNHDAMYWYRQDPGQGLRLIYYSQIVNDFQKGDIAEGYSVSREKKESFPLTVTSAQKNPTAFYLCASSQDRGRNGYTFGSGTRLTVV.

The chain employs TRBV12-5 and TRBJ2-1, with 7 bases lining up with TRBD2. CDR3 length equals 13 residues. Trimming took 6 bases from V and 7 from J; bases not matched to a gene: 6. Germline V gene data show CDR1 as LGHNT and CDR2 as FRNRAP. CDR3 bases: TGTGCTAGTGGAGACGGGACTATTAATGAGCAGTTCTTC. Its protein product is CASGDGTINEQFF.

V usage is TRBV30 and J usage is TRBJ2-7, with a weak D call TRBD2 (5 bases). Germline lookup yields CDR1 GTSNPN and CDR2 SVGIG (reference sequence). CDR3 size: 11 residues. The germline V and J ends were trimmed by 3 bases and 2 bases, with 5 bases remaining between them. The CDR3 DNA follows: TGTGCCTGGAGCGGGACCTACGAGCAGTACTTC. Encoded protein: CAWSGTYEQYF.

The CDR3 here is CASSTLSVDEQFF. CDR3 nucleotide sequence: TGTGCCAGTAGTACTCTATCGGTTGATGAGCAGTTCTTC. The chain combines TRBV19 with TRBJ2-1, with no clear D. Germline V gene sequence: CDR1 LNHDA, CDR2 SQIVND (reference sequence). V was clipped by 4 bases and J by 8 bases, with 12 bases between them. This CDR3 comprises 13 residues. The variable domain in full, with the rest retrieved from reference TRBV19 and TRBJ2-1, is DGGITQSPKYLFRKEGQNVTLSCEQNLNHDAMYWYRQDPGQGLRLIYYSQIVNDFQKGDIAEGYSVSREKKESFPLTVTSAQKNPTAFYLCASSTLSVDEQFFGPGTRLTVL.

V usage is TRBV4-2 and J usage is TRBJ1-2; TRBD1 aligns across 7 bases. The germline V gene encodes CDR1 LGHNA and CDR2 YNFKEQ. With V trimmed by 0 bases and J by 4 bases, 14 bases remained unmatched. The CDR3 runs 18 residues. CDR3 amino acids: CASSQEVGGGAPGYGYTF. DNA for the CDR3: TGTGCCAGCAGCCAAGAGGTAGGAGGGGGCGCCCCCGGCTATGGCTACACCTTC.

The chain uses TRBV6-5 and TRBJ2-7; 10 nucleotides line up with TRBD1. Per germline, CDR1 MNHEY and CDR2 SVGAGI. This CDR3 is built from 13 residues. Germline trimming cut 10 bases from V and 3 bases from J; bases unmatched to any gene: 6. CDR3 DNA sequence: TGTGCCACCCTCGGGACAGGGGACTACGAGCAGTACTTC. Translation gives CATLGTGDYEQYF.

As regards this clone: The junction shows a germline mismatch at one end, possibly a read error. This chain links TRBV29-1 with TRBJ1-2; D gene ambiguous. There are 12 residues in the CDR3. In germline, CDR1 is SQVTM, CDR2 ANQGSEA. The CDR3 coding sequence is TGCAGCGGGTGGAGGTCCCCCTATTGGTGGGCCTTC. Translating gives CSGWRSPYWWAF.

This clone showed up just a few times. The gene calls are TRBV4-1 and TRBJ1-2, with a tentative D call TRBD1 (6 bases). Trimming pared 0 bases from V and 4 bases from J, leaving 12 bases between. Germline lookup yields CDR1 MGHRA and CDR2 YSYEKL. This CDR3 region has 15 residues. In nucleotides, the CDR3 is TGCGCCAGCAGCCAAGATCGAGGACAGCCCTATGGCTACACCTTC. It translates to CASSQDRGQPYGYTF.

The chain has TRBV30 and TRBJ2-1; 14 nucleotides align to TRBD2. There are 16 residues in the CDR3. After removal of 1 base from V and 2 bases from J, the junction contained 1 base not matched to a gene. Germline CDR1 reads GTSNPN; CDR2 reads SVGIG (reference sequence). Here the CDR3 DNA reads TGTGCCTGGAGTGGACTAGCGGGAGGGCCCTACAATGAGCAGTTCTTC. This codes for CAWSGLAGGPYNEQFF.